These 18 T cell receptor beta chains share one sample of origin, sequenced in a study of metastatic and nonmetastatic thyroid tumors. Through MiXCR, TCRdb re-clonotyped the PCR reads. The repertoire holds approximately 41,000 clones, approximately 25% seen once, with around 15% in the top ten. Thyroid surgery was performed in patients who had received no treatment beforehand. The sample comprised tumor tissue. The receptors derive from a female donor with papillary thyroid cancer or a benign thyroid nodule (not recorded which). Some clones in this sample may be carry-over from other donors' samples.

This clone was counted many times. The chain combines TRBV10-3 with TRBJ2-5; 7 bases are a match to TRBD1. Germline loops: CDR1 ENHRY, CDR2 SYGVKD. The length of the CDR3 is 15 residues. Trimming took 10 bases from V and 1 from J; bases not matched to a gene: 12. CDR3 loop: CASTHGHRGQETQYF. The CDR3 coding sequence is TGTGCCAGTACCCATGGGCACAGGGGCCAAGAGACCCAGTACTTC.

The V and J genes are TRBV7-8 and TRBJ2-7; 11 nucleotides match TRBD1. The CDR3 is 15 amino acids. The V gene end was trimmed by 4 bases and the J gene end by 6 bases; junction bases not matched to a gene: 8. Germline V CDR1 and CDR2: SGHVS, FQNEAQ. The CDR3 loop reads CASSYSGTGGAEQYF. The CDR3 DNA reads TGTGCCAGCAGCTACTCCGGGACAGGGGGAGCCGAGCAGTACTTC.

This clone is medium-sized. This chain joins TRBV15 and TRBJ2-7, with D possibly being TRBD1 (5 bases). V lost 0 bases, J lost 9 bases, and 12 bases lay in between. Germline CDR1 LNHNV, CDR2 YYDKDF (reference sequence). This CDR3 spans 13 amino acids. The CDR3 sequence is CATSRDFREVQYF. Here the CDR3 DNA reads TGTGCCACCAGCAGAGATTTCAGGGAAGTGCAGTACTTC.

This clone was observed a few times. V gene TRBV5-1 combines with J gene TRBJ2-2; TRBD1 is a possible D gene (6 bases). CDR3 length: 12 residues. Germline V gene sequence: CDR1 SGHRS, CDR2 YFSETQ. The V end was cut by 3 bases, the J end by 9 bases, with 9 bases between. The CDR3 is CASSSTGRELFF. As DNA, the CDR3 is TGCGCCAGCAGCTCTACAGGGCGGGAGCTGTTTTTT. Full variable domain (outside the CDR3, taken from reference TRBV5-1 and TRBJ2-2): KAGVTQTPRYLIKTRGQQVTLSCSPISGHRSVSWYQQTPGQGLQFLFEYFSETQRNKGNFPGRFSGRQFSNSRSEMNVSTLELGDSALYLCASSSTGRELFFGEGSRLTVL.

The chain carries TRBV20-1 and TRBJ1-1, with no clear D. This CDR3 is built from 15 residues. CDR1 is DFQATT and CDR2 is SNEGSKA in the germline V gene (reference sequence). V shed 0 bases and J shed 6 bases, with 17 bases lying between them. In DNA form, the CDR3 reads TGCAGTGCTAGAGATGGTTTGGGGAGAACAGCTGAAGCTTTCTTT. Translated, it gives CSARDGLGRTAEAFF.

This clone was counted many times. Being one base from a much bigger clone, this may be a read error. The rearrangement joins TRBV6-1 to TRBJ1-6; D perhaps matches TRBD1 (5 bases). The V gene's germline CDR1 is MNHNS and CDR2 SASEGT. The length of the CDR3 is 15 residues. V lost 4 bases and J 9 bases, leaving 16 bases between the germline ends. The CDR3 loop reads CASSGKWQGGSPLHF. Written as DNA, the CDR3 is TGTGCCAGCAGTGGAAAATGGCAGGGCGGTTCACCCCTCCACTTT.

This clone was counted ten times or more. Other DNA sequences in this sample translate to the same CDR3. V usage is TRBV11-2 and J usage is TRBJ2-7; unclear D gene. The CDR3 extends over 14 amino acids. CDR1 and CDR2 from the germline V gene are SGHAT and FQNNGV. Trimming pared 0 bases from V and 2 bases from J, leaving 8 bases between. DNA for the CDR3: TGTGCCAGCAGCTTAGATCCAGGTCCCTACGAGCAGTACTTC. Amino acids: CASSLDPGPYEQYF.

This clone was detected many times. This chain links TRBV11-3 with TRBJ2-5; D might be TRBD1 (5 bases). The length of the CDR3 is 16 residues. The germline CDR1 and CDR2 sequences are SGHNT and YENEEA. V lost 1 base to trimming and J lost 2 bases, with 14 bases between them. The CDR3 reads CASSLVDKGTQETQYF. The DNA for the CDR3 is TGTGCCAGCAGCTTAGTGGACAAGGGCACACAAGAGACCCAGTACTTC.

The genes are TRBV19 and TRBJ2-6; 7 nucleotides line up with TRBD1. CDR3 size: 18 residues. The germline CDR1 and CDR2 sequences are LNHDA and SQIVND (reference sequence). Trimming took 6 bases from V and 0 from J; bases not matched to a gene: 11. The chain's CDR3 is CASRREGQVISGANVLTF. DNA for the CDR3: TGTGCCAGTAGACGTGAAGGACAGGTAATCTCTGGGGCCAACGTCCTGACTTTC.

This clone has more than one count but fewer than ten. Relative to the germline gene, one junction end is altered; a read error may explain this. This chain connects TRBV6-2 or TRBV6-3 to TRBJ2-2; no definite D call. Germline V gene lookup returns CDR1 MNHEY and CDR2 SVGEGT. This CDR3 has 16 residues. The CDR3 DNA reads TGTGCCAGCAGTTACTCGATGCAGCTGAACACCGGTGAGCTTTTTTTT. It is translated as CASSYSMQLNTGELFF.

The sample holds many counts of this clone. The V and J genes are TRBV7-2 and TRBJ2-7, with 13 bases matching TRBD2. CDR1 is SGHTA, CDR2 FQGNSA, per germline. V lost 5 bases to trimming and J lost 2 bases; unmatched junction nucleotides: 3. The CDR3 is 15 residues long. CDR3 nucleotides: TGTGCCAGCAGCCAGACTAGCGGGGGGCCCTACGAGCAGTACTTC. It specifies CASSQTSGGPYEQYF.

In this sample, this clone turned up many times. CDR3 sequence (DNA): TGCAGTGCTAGAGAGAGCGGTGGTTATGGACAGGGCGAAAAACTGTTTTTT. Protein: CSARESGGYGQGEKLFF. This chain uses TRBV20-1 with TRBJ1-4; 8 bases line up with TRBD1. Per germline, CDR1 DFQATT and CDR2 SNEGSKA (reference sequence). V lost 0 bases to trimming and J lost 8 bases; unmatched junction nucleotides: 14. This CDR3 has 17 amino acids.

Note on this clone: Germline is not matched at one junction end, which may reflect a read error. The rearrangement links TRBV7-8 to TRBJ2-5; D is possibly TRBD2 (5 bases). Germline V gene lookup returns CDR1 SGHVS and CDR2 FQNEAQ. The CDR3 totals 17 residues. The CDR3 loop is CASRLVKRVEFGETQYF. The CDR3 DNA reads TGTGCCAGCAGATTAGTTAAGAGGGTAGAGTTCGGAGAGACCCAGTACTTC.

Details on this clone: The junction departs from germline at one end; a sequencing error may be responsible. The chain recombines TRBV20-1 with TRBJ2-1; 12 nucleotides match TRBD2. The CDR3 is 14 residues long. Germline CDR1 reads DFQATT; CDR2 reads SNEGSKA (reference sequence). The CDR3 loop reads CSARLAGDHNEQSF. The CDR3 nucleotides read TGCAGTGCCAGACTAGCGGGAGATCACAATGAGCAGTCCTTC.

This clone was observed a few times. The rearrangement joins TRBV2 to TRBJ2-1, with 13 bases aligning to TRBD2. With V trimmed by 10 bases and J by 5 bases, 8 bases remained unmatched. Per germline, CDR1 SNHLY and CDR2 FYNNEI. The CDR3 is made up of 15 amino acids. CDR3: CATRLAGGSNNEQFF. In nucleotides, the CDR3 is TGTGCCACCCGACTAGCGGGAGGATCTAACAATGAGCAGTTCTTC.

The V call is TRBV5-1, the J call TRBJ2-7; the D gene could be TRBD1 or TRBD2 (5 bases each). Germline CDR1 reads SGHRS; CDR2 reads YFSETQ. V shed 4 bases and J shed 3 bases, with 14 bases lying between them. This CDR3 comprises 14 residues. CDR3 sequence reads: CASSPIQGVYEQYF. The CDR3 DNA sequence: TGCGCCAGCAGCCCCATTCAGGGAGTCTACGAGCAGTACTTC. The full variable domain, completed using reference TRBV5-1 and TRBJ2-7, is KAGVTQTPRYLIKTRGQQVTLSCSPISGHRSVSWYQQTPGQGLQFLFEYFSETQRNKGNFPGRFSGRQFSNSRSEMNVSTLELGDSALYLCASSPIQGVYEQYFGPGTRLTVT.

Many counts were recorded for this clone. The chain combines TRBV12-5 with TRBJ1-1; D is possibly TRBD1 (5 bases). V was trimmed by 5 bases and J by 1 base, leaving 11 bases between them. The CDR3 totals 14 residues. Germline values: CDR1 LGHNT, CDR2 FRNRAP. The CDR3 DNA is TGTGCTAGTGGTAAAGGGACGGCGAACACTGAAGCTTTCTTT. Amino acid sequence: CASGKGTANTEAFF.

This clone was detected ten times or more. J is TRBJ2-7 and V is TRBV10-2; 10 bases agree with TRBD2. Losses at the gene ends were 2 bases for V and 0 bases for J; bases not matched to a gene: 7. CDR1 and CDR2 from the germline V gene are WSHSY and SAAADI. The CDR3 spans 17 residues. CDR3 DNA: TGCGCCAGCAGTGAGAGTATGGCTAGCGGGAGCTCCTACGAGCAGTACTTC. This sequence encodes CASSESMASGSSYEQYF.